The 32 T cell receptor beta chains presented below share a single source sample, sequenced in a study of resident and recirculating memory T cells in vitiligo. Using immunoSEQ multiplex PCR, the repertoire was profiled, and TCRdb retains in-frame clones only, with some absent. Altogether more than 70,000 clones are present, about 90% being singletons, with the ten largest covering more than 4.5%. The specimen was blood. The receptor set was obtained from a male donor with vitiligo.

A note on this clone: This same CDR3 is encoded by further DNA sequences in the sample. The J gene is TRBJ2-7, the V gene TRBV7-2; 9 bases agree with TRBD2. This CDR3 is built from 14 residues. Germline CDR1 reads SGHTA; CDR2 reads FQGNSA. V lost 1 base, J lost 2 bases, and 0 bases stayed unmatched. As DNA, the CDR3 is TGTGCCAGCAGCTTAGGACTAGCGGCCTACGAGCAGTACTTC. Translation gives CASSLGLAAYEQYF. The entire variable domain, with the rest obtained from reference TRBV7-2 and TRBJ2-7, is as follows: GAGVSQSPSNKVTEKGKDVELRCDPISGHTALYWYRQSLGQGLEFLIYFQGNSAPDKSGLPSDRFSAERTGGSVSTLTIQRTQQEDSAVYLCASSLGLAAYEQYFGPGTRLTVT.

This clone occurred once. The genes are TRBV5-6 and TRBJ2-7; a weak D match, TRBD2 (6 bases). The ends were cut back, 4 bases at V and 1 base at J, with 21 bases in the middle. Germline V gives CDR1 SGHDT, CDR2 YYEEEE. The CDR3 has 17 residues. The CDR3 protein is CASSVYGGWQGSYEQYF. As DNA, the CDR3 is TGTGCCAGCAGCGTATATGGGGGGTGGCAAGGGTCCTACGAGCAGTACTTC.

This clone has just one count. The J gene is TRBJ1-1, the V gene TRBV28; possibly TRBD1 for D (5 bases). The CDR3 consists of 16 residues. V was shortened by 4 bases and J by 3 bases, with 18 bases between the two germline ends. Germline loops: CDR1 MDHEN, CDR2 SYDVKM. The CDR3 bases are TGTGCCAGCAGTTCAGTAAGCTCGGGGGGGGACACTGAAGCTTTCTTT. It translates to CASSSVSSGGDTEAFF.

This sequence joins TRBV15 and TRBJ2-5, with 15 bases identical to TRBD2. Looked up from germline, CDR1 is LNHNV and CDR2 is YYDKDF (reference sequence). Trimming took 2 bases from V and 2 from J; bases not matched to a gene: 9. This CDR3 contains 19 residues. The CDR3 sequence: CATSRYGTSGRSVQETQYF. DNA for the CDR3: TGTGCCACCAGCAGATACGGGACTAGCGGGAGGTCCGTTCAAGAGACCCAGTACTTC. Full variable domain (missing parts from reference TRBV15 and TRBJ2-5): DAMVIQNPRYQVTQFGKPVTLSCSQTLNHNVMYWYQQKSSQAPKLLFHYYDKDFNNEADTPDNFQSRRPNTSFCFLDIRSPGLGDTAMYLCATSRYGTSGRSVQETQYFGPGTRLLVL.

This chain's CDR3 is CASSLDSRDQPQHF. The CDR3 nucleotides read TGCGCCAGCAGCTTGGATTCGCGGGATCAGCCCCAGCATTTT. This sequence joins TRBV5-1 and TRBJ1-5; D is uncertain. The CDR3 contains 14 residues. The germline V gene encodes CDR1 SGHRS and CDR2 YFSETQ. Trimming removed 0 bases from V and 5 bases from J, with 9 bases in between.

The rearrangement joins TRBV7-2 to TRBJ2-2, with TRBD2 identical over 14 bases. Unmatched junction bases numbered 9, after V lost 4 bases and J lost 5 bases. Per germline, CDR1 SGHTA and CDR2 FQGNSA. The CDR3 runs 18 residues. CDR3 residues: CASSYSGTSGSRTGELFF. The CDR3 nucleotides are TGTGCCAGCAGCTATTCCGGGACTAGCGGGAGCAGGACCGGGGAGCTGTTTTTT.

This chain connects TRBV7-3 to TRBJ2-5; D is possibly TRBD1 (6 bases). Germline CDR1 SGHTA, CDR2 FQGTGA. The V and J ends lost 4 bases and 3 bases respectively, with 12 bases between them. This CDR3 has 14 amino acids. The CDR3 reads CASSSGQQKETQYF. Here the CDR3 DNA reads TGTGCCAGCAGCTCAGGACAGCAGAAAGAGACCCAGTACTTC.

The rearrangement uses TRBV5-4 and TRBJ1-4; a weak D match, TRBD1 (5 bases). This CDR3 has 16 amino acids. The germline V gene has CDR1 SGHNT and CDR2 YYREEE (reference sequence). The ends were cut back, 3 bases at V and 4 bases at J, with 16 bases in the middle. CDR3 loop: CASSSGGRGDNEKLFF. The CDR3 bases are TGTGCCAGCAGCTCGGGGGGACGAGGCGATAATGAAAAACTGTTTTTT.

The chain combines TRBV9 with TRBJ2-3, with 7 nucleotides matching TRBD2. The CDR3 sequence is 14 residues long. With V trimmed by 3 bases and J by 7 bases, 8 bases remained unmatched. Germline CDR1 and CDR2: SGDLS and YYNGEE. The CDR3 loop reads CASSAPPGTNTQYF. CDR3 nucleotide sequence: TGTGCCAGCAGCGCCCCTCCAGGGACTAATACGCAGTATTTT.

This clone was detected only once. The CDR3 here is CASAEQGGFYEQYF. CDR3 bases: TGTGCCAGTGCCGAACAGGGGGGGTTCTACGAGCAGTACTTC. The chain combines TRBV19 with TRBJ2-7, with TRBD1 as a possible D gene (8 bases). The CDR3 contains 14 residues. Trimming took 8 bases from V and 3 from J, leaving 17 bases between them. Germline assignment: CDR1 LNHDA and CDR2 SQIVND (reference sequence). The whole variable domain, filled in from reference TRBV19 and TRBJ2-7, reads DGGITQSPKYLFRKEGQNVTLSCEQNLNHDAMYWYRQDPGQGLRLIYYSQIVNDFQKGDIAEGYSVSREKKESFPLTVTSAQKNPTAFYLCASAEQGGFYEQYFGPGTRLTVT.

The CDR3 sequence is CAISERGGGNTIYF. Here the CDR3 DNA reads TGTGCCATCAGTGAACGGGGAGGGGGAAACACCATATATTTT. The chain has TRBV10-3 and TRBJ1-3; D uncertain. Between the trimmed V and J ends, which lost 3 bases and 4 bases, there was a span of 10 bases. The germline CDR1 and CDR2 sequences are ENHRY and SYGVKD. The CDR3 extends over 14 amino acids.

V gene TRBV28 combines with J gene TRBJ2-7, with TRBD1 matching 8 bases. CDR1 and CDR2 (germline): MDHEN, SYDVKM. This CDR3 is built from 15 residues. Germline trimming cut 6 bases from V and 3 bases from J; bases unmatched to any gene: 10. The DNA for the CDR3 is TGTGCCAGCAGCTCCACGGACAGGGCTCGCTACGAGCAGTACTTC. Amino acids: CASSSTDRARYEQYF.

The CDR3 DNA follows: TGTGCCAGCAGCCAGGTAGCGGGAGGCCACCAAGAGACCCAGTACTTC. Translation gives CASSQVAGGHQETQYF. This chain connects TRBV4-2 to TRBJ2-5; 10 nucleotides match TRBD2. V lost 3 bases and J lost 0; bases outside the gene matches: 4. This CDR3 comprises 16 residues. The germline V gene has CDR1 LGHNA and CDR2 YNFKEQ.

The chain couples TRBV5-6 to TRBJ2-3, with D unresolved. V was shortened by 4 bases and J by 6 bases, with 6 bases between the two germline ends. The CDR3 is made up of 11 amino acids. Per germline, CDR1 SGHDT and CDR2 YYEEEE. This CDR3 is CASSRSDTQYF. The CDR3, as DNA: TGTGCCAGCAGCAGAAGCGATACGCAGTATTTT.

The CDR3 reads CASTSYLDTQYF. CDR3 coding DNA: TGTGCCAGCACCTCCTACCTAGATACGCAGTATTTT. J is TRBJ2-3 and V is TRBV28, with unresolved D. Trimming pared 7 bases from V and 5 bases from J, leaving 10 bases between. Germline V gene lookup returns CDR1 MDHEN and CDR2 SYDVKM. The length of the CDR3 is 12 residues.

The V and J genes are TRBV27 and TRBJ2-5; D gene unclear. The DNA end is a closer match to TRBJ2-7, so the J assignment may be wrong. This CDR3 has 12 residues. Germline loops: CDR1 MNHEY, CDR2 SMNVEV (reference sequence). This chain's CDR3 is CASSSTPYEQYF. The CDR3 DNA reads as TGTGCCAGCAGTTCCACCCCCTACGAGCAGTACTTC.

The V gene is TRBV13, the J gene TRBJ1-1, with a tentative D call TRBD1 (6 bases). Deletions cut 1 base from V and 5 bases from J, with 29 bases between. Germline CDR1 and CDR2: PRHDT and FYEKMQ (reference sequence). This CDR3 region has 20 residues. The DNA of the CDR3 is TGTGCCAGCAGCTTAGTCCTATGGGGGGGGCAAGAACCTGCTGATACTGAAGCTTTCTTT. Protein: CASSLVLWGGQEPADTEAFF. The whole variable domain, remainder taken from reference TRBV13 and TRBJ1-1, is AAGVIQSPRHLIKEKRETATLKCYPIPRHDTVYWYQQGPGQDPQFLISFYEKMQSDKGSIPDRFSAQQFSDYHSELNMSSLELGDSALYFCASSLVLWGGQEPADTEAFFGQGTRLTVV.

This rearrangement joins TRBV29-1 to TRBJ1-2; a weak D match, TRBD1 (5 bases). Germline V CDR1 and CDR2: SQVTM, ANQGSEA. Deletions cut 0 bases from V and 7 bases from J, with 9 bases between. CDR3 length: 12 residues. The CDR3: CSVEDRVGGYTF. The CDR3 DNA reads TGCAGCGTTGAAGACAGGGTCGGTGGCTACACCTTC.

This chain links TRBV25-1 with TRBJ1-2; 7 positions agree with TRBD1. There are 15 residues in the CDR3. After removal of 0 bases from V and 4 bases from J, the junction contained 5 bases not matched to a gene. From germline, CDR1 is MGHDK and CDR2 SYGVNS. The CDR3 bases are TGTGCCAGCAGTGAATATCGAGGGACAGCCTATGGCTACACCTTC. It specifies CASSEYRGTAYGYTF.

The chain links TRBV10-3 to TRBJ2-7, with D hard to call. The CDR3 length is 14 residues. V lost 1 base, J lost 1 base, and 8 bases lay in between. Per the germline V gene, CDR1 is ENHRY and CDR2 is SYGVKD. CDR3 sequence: CAISEFIDSYEQYF. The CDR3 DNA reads TGTGCCATCAGTGAGTTTATAGATTCCTACGAGCAGTACTTC.

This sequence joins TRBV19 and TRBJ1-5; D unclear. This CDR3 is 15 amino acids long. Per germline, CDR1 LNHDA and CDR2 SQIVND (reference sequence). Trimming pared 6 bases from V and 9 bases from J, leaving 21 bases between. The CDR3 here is CASRKNGLTRGPQHF. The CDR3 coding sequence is TGTGCCAGTAGGAAGAATGGACTGACGAGAGGGCCCCAGCATTTT.

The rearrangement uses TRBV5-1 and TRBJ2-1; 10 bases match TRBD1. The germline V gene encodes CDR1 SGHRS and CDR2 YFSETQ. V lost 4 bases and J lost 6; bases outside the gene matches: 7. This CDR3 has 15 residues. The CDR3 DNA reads TGCGCCAGCAGCAGGACAGGGGGACCTCGCAATGAGCAGTTCTTC. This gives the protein CASSRTGGPRNEQFF.

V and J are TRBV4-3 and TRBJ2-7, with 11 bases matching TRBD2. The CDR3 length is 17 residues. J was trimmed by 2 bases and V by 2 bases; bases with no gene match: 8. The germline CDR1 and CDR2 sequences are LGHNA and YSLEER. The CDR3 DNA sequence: TGCGCCAGCAGCCAACACATTAGCGGGGGGGATACCTACGAGCAGTACTTC. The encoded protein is CASSQHISGGDTYEQYF.

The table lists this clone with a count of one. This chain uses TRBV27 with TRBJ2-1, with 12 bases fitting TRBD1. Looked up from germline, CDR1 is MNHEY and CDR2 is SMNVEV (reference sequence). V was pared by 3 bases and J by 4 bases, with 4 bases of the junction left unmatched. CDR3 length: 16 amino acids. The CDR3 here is CASSLVGQGAYNEQFF. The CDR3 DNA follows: TGTGCCAGCAGTTTGGTGGGACAGGGGGCTTACAATGAGCAGTTCTTC.

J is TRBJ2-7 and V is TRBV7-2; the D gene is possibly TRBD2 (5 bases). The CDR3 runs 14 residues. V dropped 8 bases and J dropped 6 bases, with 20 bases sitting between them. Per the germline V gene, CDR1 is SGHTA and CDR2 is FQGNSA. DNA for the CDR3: TGTGCCAGCCAGAGAGGTAGCGAGGCCCCCGAGCAGTACTTC. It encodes CASQRGSEAPEQYF. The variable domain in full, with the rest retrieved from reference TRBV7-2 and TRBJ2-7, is GAGVSQSPSNKVTEKGKDVELRCDPISGHTALYWYRQSLGQGLEFLIYFQGNSAPDKSGLPSDRFSAERTGGSVSTLTIQRTQQEDSAVYLCASQRGSEAPEQYFGPGTRLTVT.

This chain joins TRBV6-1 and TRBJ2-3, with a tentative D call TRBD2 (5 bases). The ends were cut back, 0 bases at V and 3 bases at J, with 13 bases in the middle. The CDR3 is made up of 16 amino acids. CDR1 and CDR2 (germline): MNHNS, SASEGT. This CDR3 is CASSEARTLETDTQYF. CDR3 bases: TGTGCCAGCAGTGAAGCTAGGACTCTGGAAACAGATACGCAGTATTTT.

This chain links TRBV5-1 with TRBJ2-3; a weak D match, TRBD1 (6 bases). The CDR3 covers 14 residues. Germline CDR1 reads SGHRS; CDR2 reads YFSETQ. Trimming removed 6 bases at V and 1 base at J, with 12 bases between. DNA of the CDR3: TGCGCCAGCAACAGGGTGGACGGCACAGATACGCAGTATTTT. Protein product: CASNRVDGTDTQYF.

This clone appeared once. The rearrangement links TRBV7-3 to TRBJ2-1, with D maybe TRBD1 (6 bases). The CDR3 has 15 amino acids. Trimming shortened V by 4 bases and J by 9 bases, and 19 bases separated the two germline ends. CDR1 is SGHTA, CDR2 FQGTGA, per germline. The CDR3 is CASSSSLGLGGEQFF. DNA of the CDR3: TGTGCCAGCAGCTCAAGCCTCGGCCTAGGGGGTGAGCAGTTCTTC. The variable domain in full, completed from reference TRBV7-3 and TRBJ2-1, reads GAGVSQTPSNKVTEKGKYVELRCDPISGHTALYWYRQSLGQGPEFLIYFQGTGAADDSGLPNDRFFAVRPEGSVSTLKIQRTERGDSAVYLCASSSSLGLGGEQFFGPGTRLTVL.

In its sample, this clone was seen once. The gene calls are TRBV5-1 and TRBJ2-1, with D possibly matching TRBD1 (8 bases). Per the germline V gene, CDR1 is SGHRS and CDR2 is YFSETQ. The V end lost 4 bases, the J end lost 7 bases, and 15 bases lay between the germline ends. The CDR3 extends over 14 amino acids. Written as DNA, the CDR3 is TGCGCCAGCAGCCCTTTACAGGGGGGGAATGAGCAGTTCTTC. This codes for CASSPLQGGNEQFF.

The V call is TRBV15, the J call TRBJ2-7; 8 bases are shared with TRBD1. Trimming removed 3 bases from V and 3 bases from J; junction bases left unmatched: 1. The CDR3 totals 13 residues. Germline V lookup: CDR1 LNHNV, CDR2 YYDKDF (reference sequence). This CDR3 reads CATSSGQGYEQYF. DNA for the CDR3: TGTGCCACCAGCAGTGGACAGGGCTACGAGCAGTACTTC.

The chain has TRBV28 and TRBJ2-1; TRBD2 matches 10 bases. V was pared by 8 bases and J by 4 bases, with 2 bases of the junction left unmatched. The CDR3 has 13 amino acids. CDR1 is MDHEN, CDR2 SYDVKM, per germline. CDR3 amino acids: CASRTSGYNEQFF. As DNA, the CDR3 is TGTGCCAGCCGGACTAGCGGATACAATGAGCAGTTCTTC.

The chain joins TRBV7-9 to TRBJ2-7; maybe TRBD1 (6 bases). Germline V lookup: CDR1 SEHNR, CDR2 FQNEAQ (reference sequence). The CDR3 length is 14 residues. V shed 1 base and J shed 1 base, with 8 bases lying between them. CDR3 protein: CASSLVGGSYEQYF. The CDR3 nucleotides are TGTGCCAGCAGCTTAGTAGGGGGATCCTACGAGCAGTACTTC.